These T cell receptor beta chains were read from a single sample in a study of OX40 agonist ivuxolimab in advanced cancers. The table came from immunoSEQ multiplex PCR; TCRdb's copy has only in-frame clones and leaves some out. The sample carries 25,000 to 30,000 clones, 87% recorded once. This specimen consisted of CD4+ or CD8+ T cells sorted from blood, obtained in a trial of the OX40 agonist ivuxolimab. All receptors come from an adult with an advanced solid tumor such as melanoma, head and neck, liver or kidney cancer. Both conserved end residues are part of each CDR3.

>13|TRBV7-9
CASSLEPQHEQYF
>20|TRBV12-2
CAIPKVAQGWTRFYKNIQYF
>13|TRBV27
CASSLSPLETQYF
>17|TRBV23-1
CASSQLTGGERDTEAFF
>15|TRBV7-9
CASSSTADSNQPQHF
>16|TRBV7-2
CASSLVGTGKSDTQYF
>14|TRBV25-1
CASREGQSAYEQYF
>15|TRBV7-8
CASRPQAGVNGELFF
>13|TRBV29-1
CSVKGGGPYEQYF
>15|TRBV6-1
CASSGGTGFGYGYTF
>14|TRBV7-3
CASSLMGGVNEQFF
>16|TRBV5-1
CASSSSFTSGRETQYF
>16|TRBV23-1
CASSQSTGVSYNEQFF
>11|TRBV28
CASSPNTEAFF
>15|TRBV28
CASTRKPGSPYEQYF
>13|TRBV13
CASGQRMDNEQFF